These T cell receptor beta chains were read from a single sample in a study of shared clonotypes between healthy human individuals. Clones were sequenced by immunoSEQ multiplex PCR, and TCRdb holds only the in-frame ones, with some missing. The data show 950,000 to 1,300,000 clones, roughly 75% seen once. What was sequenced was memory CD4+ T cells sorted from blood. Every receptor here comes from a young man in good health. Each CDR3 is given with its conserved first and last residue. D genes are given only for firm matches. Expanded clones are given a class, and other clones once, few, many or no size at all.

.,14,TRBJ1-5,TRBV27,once,CASKSGNSNQPQHF,TGTGCCAGCAAAAGTGGAAATAGCAATCAGCCCCAGCATTTT
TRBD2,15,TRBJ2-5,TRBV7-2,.,CASSLFLAGEETQYF,TGTGCCAGCAGCTTGTTTCTAGCGGGAGAAGAGACCCAGTACTTC
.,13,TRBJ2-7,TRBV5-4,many,CASSLGQSYEQYF,TGTGCCAGCAGCTTGGGACAATCCTACGAGCAGTACTTC
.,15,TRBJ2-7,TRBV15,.,CATSRDRDRLYEQYF,TGTGCCACCAGCAGAGATCGGGATAGGCTCTACGAGCAGTACTTC
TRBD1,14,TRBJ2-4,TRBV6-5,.,CASSPGQGWNIQYF,TGTGCCAGCAGTCCCGGACAGGGGTGGAACATTCAGTACTTC
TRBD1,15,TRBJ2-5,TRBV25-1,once,CASSELGQGQETQYF,TGTGCCAGCAGTGAATTGGGACAGGGCCAAGAGACCCAGTACTTC
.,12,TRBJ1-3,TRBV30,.,CARGTAGNTIYF,TGTGCCAGAGGGACTGCTGGAAACACCATATATTTT
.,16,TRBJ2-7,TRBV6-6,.,CASSYAPIGGAYEQYF,TGTGCCAGCAGTTACGCGCCCATCGGCGGGGCCTACGAGCAGTACTTC
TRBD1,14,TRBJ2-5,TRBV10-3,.,CAISGSQGQETQYF,TGTGCCATCAGTGGATCACAGGGGCAGGAGACCCAGTACTTC
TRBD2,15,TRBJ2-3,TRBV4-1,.,CASSQLAGGRDTQYF,TGCGCCAGCAGCCAACTAGCGGGAGGGCGAGATACGCAGTATTTT
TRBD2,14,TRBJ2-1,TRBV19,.,CASSQRGEYNEQFF,TGTGCCAGTAGTCAGCGGGGGGAGTACAATGAGCAGTTCTTC
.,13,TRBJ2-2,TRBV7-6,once,CASSLAEYGELFF,TGTGCCAGCAGCTTGGCCGAATACGGGGAGCTGTTTTTT
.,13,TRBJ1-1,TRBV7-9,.,CASSPHTEMEAFF,TGTGCCAGCAGCCCCCACACCGAAATGGAAGCTTTCTTT
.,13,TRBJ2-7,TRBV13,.,CASSRALVGEQYF,TGTGCCAGCAGCCGTGCCCTGGTAGGTGAGCAGTACTTC
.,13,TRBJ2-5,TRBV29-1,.,CSVGGGLVETQYF,TGCAGCGTTGGTGGGGGGTTGGTGGAGACCCAGTACTTC
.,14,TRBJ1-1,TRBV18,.,CASSPSSEGTEAFF,TGTGCCAGCTCACCAAGTTCCGAAGGAACTGAAGCTTTCTTT
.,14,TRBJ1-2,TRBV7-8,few,CASKEQGLEYGYTF,TGTGCCAGCAAGGAACAGGGCCTCGAGTATGGCTACACCTTC
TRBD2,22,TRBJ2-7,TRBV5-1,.,CASSPGLAGLGGDGPYHYEQYF,TGCGCCAGCAGCCCGGGACTAGCGGGACTCGGGGGGGATGGACCCTACCACTACGAGCAGTACTTC
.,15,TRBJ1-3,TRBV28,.,CASSSEEQAGNTIYF,TGTGCCAGCAGTTCGGAGGAGCAGGCTGGAAACACCATATATTTT
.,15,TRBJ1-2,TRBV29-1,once,CSVSGEQARGYGYTF,TGCAGCGTTTCGGGGGAACAGGCCAGAGGGTATGGCTACACCTTC
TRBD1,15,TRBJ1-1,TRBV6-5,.,CASSYSRQGNTEAFF,TGTGCCAGCAGTTACTCGAGACAGGGCAACACTGAAGCTTTCTTT
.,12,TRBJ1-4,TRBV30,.,CAWSVRVEKLFF,TGTGCCTGGAGTGTAAGGGTGGAAAAACTGTTTTTT
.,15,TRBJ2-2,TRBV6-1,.,CASRPGDTNTGELFF,TGTGCCAGCAGACCCGGGGATACGAACACCGGGGAGCTGTTTTTT
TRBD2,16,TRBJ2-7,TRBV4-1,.,CASSQNPAGGPYEQYF,TGCGCCAGCAGCCAGAATCCAGCGGGAGGGCCCTACGAGCAGTACTTC
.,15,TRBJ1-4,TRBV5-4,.,CASTLGGQGKTKKAF,TGTGCCAGCACCCTTGGAGGGCAGGGGAAGACTAAGAAGGCTTTT
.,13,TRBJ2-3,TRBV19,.,CASSPGSTDTQYF,TGTGCCAGTAGTCCAGGGTCCACAGATACGCAGTATTTT
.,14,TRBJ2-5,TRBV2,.,CASNDAGGVWTQYF,TGTGCCAGCAACGACGCAGGGGGGGTATGGACCCAGTACTTC
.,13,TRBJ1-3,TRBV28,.,CASRGGAGNTIYF,TGTGCCAGCAGGGGGGGGGCTGGAAACACCATATATTTT
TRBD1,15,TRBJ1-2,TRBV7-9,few,CASSYWDRPNYGYTF,TGTGCCAGCAGCTACTGGGACAGACCGAACTATGGCTACACCTTC
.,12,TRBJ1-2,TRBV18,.,CASSPGAEGYTF,TGTGCCAGCTCACCGGGAGCGGAGGGCTACACCTTC
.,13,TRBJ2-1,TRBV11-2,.,CASSLVRDSEQFF,TGTGCCAGCAGCTTAGTGCGCGACTCGGAGCAGTTCTTC
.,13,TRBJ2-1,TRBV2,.,CASRMQGYNEQFF,TGTGCCAGCAGGATGCAGGGATACAATGAGCAGTTCTTC
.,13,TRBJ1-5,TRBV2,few,CASTGGLNQPQHF,TGTGCCAGCACCGGGGGGCTTAATCAGCCCCAGCATTTT
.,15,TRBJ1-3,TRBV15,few,CATSNGGSTGNTIYF,TGTGCCACCAGCAACGGGGGAAGCACTGGAAACACCATATATTTT
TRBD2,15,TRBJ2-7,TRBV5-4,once,CASSPDGGGAREQYF,TGTGCCAGCAGCCCGGATGGCGGGGGGGCCCGCGAGCAGTACTTC
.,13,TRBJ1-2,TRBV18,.,CASSPPSRPGYTF,TGTGCCAGCTCACCACCTTCCCGGCCGGGCTACACCTTC
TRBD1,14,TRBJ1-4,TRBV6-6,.,CASSSGTGLEKLFF,TGTGCCAGCAGTTCCGGGACAGGGCTTGAAAAACTGTTTTTT
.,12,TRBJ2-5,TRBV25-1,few,CASSEGLETQYF,TGTGCCAGCAGTGAAGGGTTGGAGACCCAGTACTTC
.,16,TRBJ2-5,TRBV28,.,CASALGGMRTRETQYF,TGTGCCAGCGCCCTAGGGGGAATGCGCACAAGGGAGACCCAGTACTTC
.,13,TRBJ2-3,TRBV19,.,CASSIRDTDTQYF,TGTGCCAGTAGTATAAGGGACACAGATACGCAGTATTTT
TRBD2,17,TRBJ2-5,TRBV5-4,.,CASSLDGLAGGRETQYF,TGTGCCAGCAGCTTGGACGGACTAGCGGGAGGGAGAGAGACCCAGTACTTC
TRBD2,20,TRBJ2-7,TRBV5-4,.,CASSSSPFSGRARGSTEQYF,TGTGCCAGCAGCTCTAGCCCCTTTAGCGGGAGGGCCAGAGGCAGTACAGAGCAGTACTTC
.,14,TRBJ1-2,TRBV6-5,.,CASSYGGYNYGYTF,TGTGCCAGCAGTTATGGAGGGTATAACTATGGCTACACCTTC
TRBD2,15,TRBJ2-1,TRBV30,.,CAWSGVAGGIGEQFF,TGTGCCTGGAGTGGGGTAGCGGGAGGAATCGGTGAGCAGTTCTTC
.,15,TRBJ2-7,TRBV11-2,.,CASSLHDRATYEQYF,TGTGCCAGCAGCTTACACGACAGAGCCACCTACGAGCAGTACTTC
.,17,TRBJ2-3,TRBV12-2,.,CASRLPSRDIGTDTQYF,TGTGCAAGTCGCTTACCCTCCCGGGACATCGGCACAGATACGCAGTATTTT
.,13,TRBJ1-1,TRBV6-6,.,CASSYGTLFEAFF,TGTGCCAGCAGTTACGGGACACTTTTCGAAGCTTTCTTT
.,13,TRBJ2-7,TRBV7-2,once,CASSRQQGYEQYF,TGTGCCAGCAGCCGGCAACAGGGCTACGAGCAGTACTTC
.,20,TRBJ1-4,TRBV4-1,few,CASSQDLKGSMGLTNEKLFF,TGCGCCAGCAGCCAAGATCTGAAGGGATCCATGGGCTTGACTAATGAAAAACTGTTTTTT
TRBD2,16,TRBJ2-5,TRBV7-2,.,CASSATLAGGLKTQYF,TGTGCCAGCAGCGCCACACTAGCGGGGGGGCTTAAGACCCAGTACTTC
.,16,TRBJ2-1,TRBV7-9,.,CASRLSGVVSYNEQFF,TGTGCCAGCAGGCTATCGGGGGTTGTGTCCTACAATGAGCAGTTCTTC
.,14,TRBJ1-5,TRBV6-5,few,CASSRGRINQPQHF,TGTGCCAGCAGCCGCGGACGGATCAATCAGCCCCAGCATTTT
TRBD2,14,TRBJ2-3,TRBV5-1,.,CATSLAVSTDTQYF,TGCGCCACTTCACTAGCGGTTAGCACAGATACGCAGTATTTT
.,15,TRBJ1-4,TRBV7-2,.,CASSSEGRINEKLFF,TGTGCCAGCAGCTCCGAGGGACGGATAAATGAAAAACTGTTTTTT